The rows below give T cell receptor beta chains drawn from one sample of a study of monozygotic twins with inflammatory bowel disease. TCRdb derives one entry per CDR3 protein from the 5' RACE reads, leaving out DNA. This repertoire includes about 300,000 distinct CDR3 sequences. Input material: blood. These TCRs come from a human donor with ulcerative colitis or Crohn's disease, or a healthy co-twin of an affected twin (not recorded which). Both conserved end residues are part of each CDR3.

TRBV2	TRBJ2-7	CASSELRQPRREQYF
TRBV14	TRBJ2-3	CASSQFRSSGLADTQYF
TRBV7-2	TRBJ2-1	CASSLLLSEQFF
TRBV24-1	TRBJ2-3	CATSGWQGYTDTQYF
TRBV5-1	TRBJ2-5	CASSLGTSGEQETQYF
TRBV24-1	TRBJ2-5	CATSGGTGIQETQYF
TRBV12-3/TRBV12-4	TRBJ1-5	CASSLAIGGRGQPQHF
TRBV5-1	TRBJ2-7	CASSHNGRDEQYF
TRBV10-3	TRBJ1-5	CAIRATGRNQPQHF
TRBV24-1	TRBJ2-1	CATSSTVYSGRQNDEQFF
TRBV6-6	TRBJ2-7	CASTPGLADEQYF
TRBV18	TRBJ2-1	CASSPPYSRRGGDEQFF
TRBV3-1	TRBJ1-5	CASNRGGPNQPQHF
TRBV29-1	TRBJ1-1	CSVQPKGTPTGAFF
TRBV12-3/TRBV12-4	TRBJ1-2	CASSSQGGFGGYTF
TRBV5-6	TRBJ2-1	CASSPGTSGGVNEQFF
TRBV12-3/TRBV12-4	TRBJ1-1	CASSQHTGGDTEAFF
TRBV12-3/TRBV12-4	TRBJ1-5	CASSRQGNNQPQHF
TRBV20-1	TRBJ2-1	CSATGGTLYNEQFF
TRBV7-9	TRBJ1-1	CASSLYGQGAIIAFF